This T cell receptor (beta chain) is drawn from a study of cytomegalovirus exposure and HLA in healthy donors. Vbeta (60) and Jbeta (13) primers were used in the PCR. Study processing details: In a later analysis, 75 million to 95 million unique TCR beta chains included roughly 11 million shared by two or more donors. Here immunoSEQ multiplex PCR was the method, and the copy in TCRdb shows in-frame clones only, minus some. That table furnishes V, J and clone size, whereas the DNA furnished D and trimming. The data contain around 230,000 clones, approximately 85% of them singletons. Unmatched junction bases numbered 5, after V lost 2 bases and J lost 0 bases. This CDR3 has 16 amino acids. CDR1 and CDR2 from the germline V gene are ENHRY and SYGVKD.

Sequencing was carried out using PBMCs. V usage is TRBV10-3 and J usage is TRBJ2-3; TRBD1 matches 7 bases. The source of this sequence is a girl aged 2 to 9 in good health and CMV-seronegative. The CDR3 coding sequence is TGTGCCATCAGTGAGGTAGGGGGCCCTAGCACAGATACGCAGTATTTT. Translation: CAISEVGGPSTDTQYF.